This TCR beta chain stems from a study of blood T cells in healthy people across ages. It was with a sample-barcoded 5' primer and a J-beta primer mix that a second PCR of roughly 7 to 12 cycles was run. Each cDNA molecule received a tag from a template-switch adaptor that had 12 random nucleotides. In TCRdb, the 5' RACE reads were re-called with MiXCR into one record per CDR3 protein. Altogether hundreds of thousands of distinct CDR3 sequences are present, under 45% being singletons, with the ten largest covering around 18%. Regarding the study as a whole: Conclusively comparing naive with antigen-experienced cells was impossible with unsorted PBMCs.

A minimum of 6 million PBMCs was isolated per sample. Extraction of total RNA produced a minimum of 5 micrograms from each sample. On this clonotype: Its antigen is unidentified.

Germline V gene sequence: CDR1 MNHNS, CDR2 SASEGT. The CDR3 consists of 15 residues. V was cut by 2 bases and J by 0 bases, with 8 bases left in between. The V call is TRBV6-1, the J call TRBJ2-1; D is ambiguous. The TCR comes from a man in his fifties or sixties in good health. The sequenced sample was blood. The CDR3: CASSETVTSYNEQFF. The CDR3 DNA is TGTGCCAGCAGTGAAACAGTAACCTCCTACAATGAGCAGTTCTTC.